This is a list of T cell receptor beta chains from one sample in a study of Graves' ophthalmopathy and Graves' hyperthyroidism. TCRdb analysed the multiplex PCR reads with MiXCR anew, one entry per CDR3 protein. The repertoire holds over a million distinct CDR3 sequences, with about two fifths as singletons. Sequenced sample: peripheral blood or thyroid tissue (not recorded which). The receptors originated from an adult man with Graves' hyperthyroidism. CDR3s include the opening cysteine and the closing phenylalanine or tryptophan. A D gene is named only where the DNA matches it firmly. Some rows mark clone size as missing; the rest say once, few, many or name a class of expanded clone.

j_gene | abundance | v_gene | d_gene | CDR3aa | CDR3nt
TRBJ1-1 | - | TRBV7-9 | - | CATKLRDILEAFF | TGTGCCACCAAGCTCAGGGACATTCTTGAAGCTTTCTTT
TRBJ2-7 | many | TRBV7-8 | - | CASSFTPRDPHEQYF | TGTGCCAGCAGCTTCACCCCCCGGGACCCTCACGAGCAGTACTTC
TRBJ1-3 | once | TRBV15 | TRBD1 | CATSAGQAYGYTIYF | TGTGCCACCAGCGCGGGACAGGCCTATGGCTACACCATATATTTT
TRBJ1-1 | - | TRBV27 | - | CASSLGGKEAFF | TGTGCCAGCAGTTTGGGGGGCAAGGAAGCTTTCTTT
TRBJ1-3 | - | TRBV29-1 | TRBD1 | CSVRGQGGGSGNTIYF | TGCAGCGTAAGAGGACAGGGAGGGGGATCTGGAAACACCATATATTTT
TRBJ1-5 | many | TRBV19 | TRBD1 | CASSAHRGNSNQPQHF | TGTGCCAGTAGTGCCCACAGGGGAAATAGCAATCAGCCCCAGCATTTT
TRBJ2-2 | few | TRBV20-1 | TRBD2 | CSARRTSGSPGELFF | TGCAGTGCTAGGAGGACTAGCGGGAGTCCCGGGGAGCTGTTTTTT
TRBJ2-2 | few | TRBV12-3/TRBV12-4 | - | CASSLWGSGELFF | TGTGCCAGCAGTTTATGGGGTTCCGGGGAGCTGTTTTTT
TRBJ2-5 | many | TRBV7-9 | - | CASSLLRQTQETQYF | TGTGCCAGCAGCTTACTACGGCAGACTCAAGAGACCCAGTACTTC
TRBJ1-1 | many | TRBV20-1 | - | CSARVTGGAFF | TGCAGTGCTAGAGTGACTGGTGGAGCTTTCTTT
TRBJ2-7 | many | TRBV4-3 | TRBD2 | CASSQDSGRSDEQYF | TGCGCCAGCAGCCAAGATAGCGGGAGGTCCGACGAGCAGTACTTC
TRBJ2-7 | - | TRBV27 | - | CASSPGIRWDEQYF | TGTGCCAGCAGTCCCGGGATCCGGTGGGACGAGCAGTACTTC
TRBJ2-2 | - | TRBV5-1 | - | CASSLRGLSTGELFF | TGCGCCAGCAGCTTGCGGGGGTTGAGCACCGGGGAGCTGTTTTTT
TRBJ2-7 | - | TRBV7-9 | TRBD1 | CASSLISGQGGYEQYF | TGTGCCAGCAGCTTAATTTCCGGACAGGGTGGGTACGAGCAGTACTTC
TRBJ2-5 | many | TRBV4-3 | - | CASSHDRDQETQYF | TGCGCCAGCAGCCATGATCGAGATCAAGAGACCCAGTACTTC
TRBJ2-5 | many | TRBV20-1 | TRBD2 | CSVASSGGATETQYF | TGCAGTGTTGCTTCTAGCGGGGGGGCTACCGAGACCCAGTACTTC
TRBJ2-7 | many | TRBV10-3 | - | CAISEFRKDSEQYF | TGTGCCATCAGTGAATTCCGGAAGGACAGCGAGCAGTACTTC
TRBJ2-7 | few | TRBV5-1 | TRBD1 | CASSPGTGVLHEQYF | TGCGCCAGCAGCCCCGGGACAGGGGTTCTCCACGAGCAGTACTTC
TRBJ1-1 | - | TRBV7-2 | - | CASSLAFAGLNTEAFF | TGTGCCAGCAGCTTGGCCTTTGCTGGGCTGAACACTGAAGCTTTCTTT
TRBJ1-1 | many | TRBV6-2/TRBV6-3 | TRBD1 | CASSYGGTAEAFF | TGTGCCAGCAGTTACGGAGGGACAGCGGAAGCTTTCTTT
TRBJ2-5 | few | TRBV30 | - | CAWSAGMRETQYF | TGTGCCTGGAGTGCAGGGATGAGGGAGACCCAGTACTTC
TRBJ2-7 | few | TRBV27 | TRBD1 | CASSSRQGPPDEQYF | TGTGCCAGCAGTTCGAGACAGGGGCCACCGGACGAGCAGTACTTC
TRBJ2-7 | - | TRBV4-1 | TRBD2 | CASSKRAGGPYEQYF | TGCGCCAGCAGTAAAAGGGCGGGGGGGCCCTACGAGCAGTACTTC
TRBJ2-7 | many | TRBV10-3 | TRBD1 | CAASPGTVYEQYF | TGTGCCGCATCCCCTGGGACAGTCTACGAGCAGTACTTC
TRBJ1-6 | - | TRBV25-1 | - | CASSRQPVDSPLHF | TGTGCCAGCAGTCGACAACCGGTTGATTCACCCCTCCACTTT